The sequence of this T cell receptor beta chain was determined in a study of blood T cell repertoires in COVID-19 (dated by TCRdb to about 2020). Context from the whole study: The collaborator samples originated in the United States, Italy and Spain and spanned the acute and convalescent phases of COVID-19. The prospective study material was composed of cDNA or gDNA derived from T cells, B-cell-depleted T cells, or PBMCs. The dataset comprised deeply sampled blood TCRbeta repertoires from subjects exposed to, actively infected with, or recovered from COVID-19. The repertoires were released in a freely available public database intended as a resource for research on the immune response to SARS-CoV-2. Samples came from the ongoing ImmuneRACE study (first 160 participants) plus 1,254 subjects from 6 global collaborators. Nearly every sample came with metadata listing a de-identified subject ID, COVID-19 status, age in years and sex. Where available, HLA class I and class II types were taken from metadata supplied by the sample provider and were not determined by assay-based typing. The research as a whole found: How much clinical and demographic metadata was included differed by source and by participant, and the metadata was provided uncurated.

With respect to this clone: The antigen it recognizes is unknown. Base qualities were left out, and no much larger clone turns up one base away.

The V and J ends are trimmed by 4 bases and 1 base, leaving 16 bases between them. The CDR3, from cysteine to phenylalanine, totals 16 residues. Just the 48-base CDR3 DNA is kept, in frame starting at base 1. CDR1 and CDR2, per the germline V gene, are KGHSH and LQKENI. The collaborating institutions used their own protocols to collect whole blood in K2EDTA tubes. Collaborator samples were shipped for TCRbeta analysis as frozen whole blood, isolated PBMCs, or DNA extracted from either sample type. The immunoSEQ Assay, a bias-controlled multiplex PCR, was used to amplify TCRbeta CDR3 regions from genomic DNA. In the authors' own workflow: The number of nucleated cells in each sample was estimated from the amplification of reference gene primers within the assay. To quantify the absolute abundance of each unique TCRbeta CDR3 rearrangement, sequence reads were collapsed and filtered. For each sample, productive Simpson clonality was calculated as the square root of Simpson's diversity index across productive rearrangements. TCRdb retrieved this table from immuneACCESS and kept in-frame rearrangements only. Not all clones are present; in checked studies, unresolved V genes account for under half, and no reason is known for the remainder. V and J calls and clone size come straight from that table; D and trimming were deduced from the DNA. The table for this sample lists about 94,000 clones; more than 65% of them were counted only once. Roughly 6.3% of the sample is taken by the ten largest.

The sequence is built from TRBV18 and TRBJ1-1; the D region possibly corresponds to TRBD1 (5 bases align). The sample taken for sequencing was peripheral blood. This clonotype was obtained from a man aged 55-75 years with acute or convalescent COVID-19. The CDR3 protein sequence reads: CASSLSGYLTNTEAFF. At the DNA level, the sequence is TGTGCCAGCTCACTATCAGGGTACCTTACGAACACTGAAGCTTTCTTT.